This T cell receptor (beta chain) was sequenced in a study of shared clonotypes between healthy human individuals. Findings of the study overall: Generally, naive subsets came out with larger estimated richness than memory subsets. The genetic and exposure-history diversity represented was limited by few donors.

The CDR3 runs to 13 residues. V lost 5 bases to trimming and J lost 4 bases; unmatched junction nucleotides: 5. The V gene's germline CDR1 is SGHAT and CDR2 FQNNGV. Assay: immunoSEQ multiplex PCR; the TCRdb copy retains only in-frame clones and omits some. The repertoire has around 1 million clones, about three quarters of them found once; the top ten carry about 1.5%. In its sample, this clone was seen many times. What it binds is unknown. Other DNA sequences in this specimen translate into the identical CDR3. This receptor was identified in a man between 18 and 29 years old in good health. J is TRBJ2-7 and V is TRBV11-2; 7 nucleotides agree with TRBD1. The specimen was memory CD4+ T cells sorted from blood. Subset noted: CD45RA-negative fraction. The CDR3 loop is CASSRRDSYEQYF. DNA of the CDR3: TGTGCCAGCAGCCGCCGGGACAGTTACGAGCAGTACTTC. The full variable domain, rest sourced from reference TRBV11-2 and TRBJ2-7, is EAGVAQSPRYKIIEKRQSVAFWCNPISGHATLYWYQQILGQGPKLLIQFQNNGVVDDSQLPKDRFSAERLKGVDSTLKIQPAKLEDSAVYLCASSRRDSYEQYFGPGTRLTVT.